Listed below are T cell receptor beta chains from one sample, sequenced in a study of blood T cell repertoires in COVID-19. The method was immunoSEQ multiplex PCR; TCRdb's version includes in-frame clones alone and lacks a portion of them. The sample shows 150,000 to 200,000 clones, 88% of them seen only once. Specimen: peripheral blood. The receptors shown here come from a human donor in a cohort sampled during active COVID-19. The CDR3 runs from the conserved cysteine through the conserved F or W. Fields, in order: D gene, clone size, V gene, J gene, CDR3 DNA, CDR3 protein. A D gene is named only where the DNA matches it firmly. Where a row states a size, it is once, few, many or the class of an expanded clone; other rows omit it.

D: NA
size: NA
V: TRBV11-2
J: TRBJ2-2
DNA: TGTGCCAGCAGCTTATTGTGGCCCACCGGGGAGCTGTTTTTT
CDR3: CASSLLWPTGELFF

D: NA
size: NA
V: TRBV2
J: TRBJ1-4
DNA: TGTGCCAGCACCCCGAGGAGGGACGCTGAAAAACTGTTTTTT
CDR3: CASTPRRDAEKLFF

D: NA
size: NA
V: TRBV27
J: TRBJ1-5
DNA: TGTGCCAGCAGAGACAGCAACAATCAGCCCCAGCATTTT
CDR3: CASRDSNNQPQHF

D: TRBD2
size: once
V: TRBV4-3
J: TRBJ2-2
DNA: TGCGCCAGCAGCCAAGACATTCCTAGCGGGACGTTCGCGAACACCGGGGAGCTGTTTTTT
CDR3: CASSQDIPSGTFANTGELFF

D: TRBD2
size: NA
V: TRBV2
J: TRBJ2-1
DNA: TGTGCCAGCAGAGCGACTAGCGGGGGGGCCGGGTCCAATGAGCAGTTCTTC
CDR3: CASRATSGGAGSNEQFF

D: TRBD1
size: NA
V: TRBV11-2
J: TRBJ1-4
DNA: TGTGCCAGCAGTACGGGGACAGGGTTTAATGAAAAACTGTTTTTT
CDR3: CASSTGTGFNEKLFF

D: TRBD2
size: NA
V: TRBV30
J: TRBJ2-2
DNA: TGTGCCTGGAGAGGACTAGAGGCGGTCGGGGAGCTGTTTTTT
CDR3: CAWRGLEAVGELFF

D: NA
size: NA
V: TRBV30
J: TRBJ2-7
DNA: TGTGCCTGGGGGGGCCACAGGTATGAGCAGTACTTC
CDR3: CAWGGHRYEQYF

D: NA
size: NA
V: TRBV5-1
J: TRBJ1-2
DNA: TGCGCCAGCAGCTTCGGGGGTGGCTATGGCTACACCTTC
CDR3: CASSFGGGYGYTF

D: NA
size: NA
V: TRBV6-6
J: TRBJ1-5
DNA: TGTGCCAGCAGCTATTCGGGGGGGTACAATCAGCCCCAGCATTTT
CDR3: CASSYSGGYNQPQHF

D: NA
size: NA
V: TRBV6-2/TRBV6-3
J: TRBJ1-1
DNA: TGTGCCAGCAGTCCCCGCGAACTTCGGAACACTGAAGCTTTCTTT
CDR3: CASSPRELRNTEAFF

D: TRBD1
size: NA
V: TRBV10-2
J: TRBJ1-4
DNA: TGCGCCAGCAGTTACGGGACAGGGGGAGATGAAAAACTGTTTTTT
CDR3: CASSYGTGGDEKLFF

D: TRBD1
size: NA
V: TRBV6-4
J: TRBJ1-2
DNA: TGTGCCAGCAGTGACTCCCCGACAGGGGGCAATGGCTACACCTTC
CDR3: CASSDSPTGGNGYTF

D: NA
size: NA
V: TRBV9
J: TRBJ2-2
DNA: TGTGCCAGCAGCGTACTAACGAACACCGGGGAGCTGTTTTTT
CDR3: CASSVLTNTGELFF

D: NA
size: NA
V: TRBV9
J: TRBJ2-3
DNA: TGTGCCAGCAGCGTAGGTAACATTCGCACAGATACGCAGTATTTT
CDR3: CASSVGNIRTDTQYF

D: TRBD2
size: NA
V: TRBV28
J: TRBJ2-5
DNA: TGTGCCAGCATGATAACCGGGACTAGAGCTGAGACCCAGTACTTC
CDR3: CASMITGTRAETQYF

D: NA
size: NA
V: TRBV27
J: TRBJ1-5
DNA: TGTGCCAGCAGTTTATCCCGGGGGTCGGGCAATCAGCCCCAGCATTTT
CDR3: CASSLSRGSGNQPQHF

D: NA
size: NA
V: TRBV19
J: TRBJ1-2
DNA: TGTGCCAGTAGTATTGGCAGCGCCAGTGATGGCTACACCTTC
CDR3: CASSIGSASDGYTF

D: TRBD2
size: NA
V: TRBV5-1
J: TRBJ2-7
DNA: TGCGCCAGCAGCCCAGATCTAGCGGGACATTACGAGCAGTACTTC
CDR3: CASSPDLAGHYEQYF

D: TRBD1
size: NA
V: TRBV3-1/TRBV3-2
J: TRBJ1-6
DNA: TGTGCCAGCAGCCCCGGGACAGCTAATTCACCCCTCCACTTT
CDR3: CASSPGTANSPLHF

D: NA
size: NA
V: TRBV5-5
J: TRBJ2-2
DNA: TGTGCCAGCAGCTTAGGATGGCGACAGCGAACCGGGGAGCTGTTTTTT
CDR3: CASSLGWRQRTGELFF

D: NA
size: NA
V: TRBV19
J: TRBJ1-1
DNA: TGTGCCAGTAGCTCCTACACCGCTTGGGGGCGGGACACTGAAGCTTTCTTT
CDR3: CASSSYTAWGRDTEAFF

D: NA
size: NA
V: TRBV9
J: TRBJ2-1
DNA: TGTGCCAGCAGCGTAGCGGGAGTATTCAATGAGCAGTTCTTC
CDR3: CASSVAGVFNEQFF

D: NA
size: NA
V: TRBV5-1
J: TRBJ1-5
DNA: TGCGCCAGCAGCTTGACTGGTAGCAATCAGCCCCAGCATTTT
CDR3: CASSLTGSNQPQHF

D: TRBD1
size: NA
V: TRBV2
J: TRBJ1-5
DNA: TGTGCCAGCAGCGATAAGACAGGGACGGGGCAGCCCCAGCATTTT
CDR3: CASSDKTGTGQPQHF

D: TRBD1
size: NA
V: TRBV11-2
J: TRBJ1-1
DNA: TGTGCCAGCAGCCGGAGGGGGCGTATCACTGAAGCTTTCTTT
CDR3: CASSRRGRITEAFF

D: NA
size: NA
V: TRBV3-1/TRBV3-2
J: TRBJ1-6
DNA: TGTGCCAGCAGCCAGAACGCACAGAATTCACCCCTCCACTTT
CDR3: CASSQNAQNSPLHF

D: TRBD2
size: once
V: TRBV2
J: TRBJ2-1
DNA: TGTGCCAGCAGTCGCACTAGCGCGACCTACAATGAGCAGTTCTTC
CDR3: CASSRTSATYNEQFF

D: NA
size: NA
V: TRBV4-2
J: TRBJ1-1
DNA: TGTGCCAGCAGCCAAGATTTGGGCCAGGGGAACACTGAAGCTTTCTTT
CDR3: CASSQDLGQGNTEAFF

D: TRBD1
size: NA
V: TRBV10-2
J: TRBJ2-7
DNA: TGCGCCAGCAGCGCCATGGTTCAGGGGGCAAGGACCTACGAGCAGTACTTC
CDR3: CASSAMVQGARTYEQYF

D: NA
size: NA
V: TRBV7-2
J: TRBJ1-1
DNA: TGTGCCAGCAGCTTACGTACAGGGAGGGCGAACACTGAAGCTTTCTTT
CDR3: CASSLRTGRANTEAFF

D: NA
size: NA
V: TRBV5-1
J: TRBJ2-7
DNA: TGCGCCAGCAGCACCACGCACAGCTCCTACGAGCAGTACTTC
CDR3: CASSTTHSSYEQYF

D: NA
size: NA
V: TRBV7-6
J: TRBJ2-1
DNA: TGTGCCAGTTCCCTAGTCCCCTGGAATGAGCAGTTCTTC
CDR3: CASSLVPWNEQFF

D: TRBD1
size: NA
V: TRBV18
J: TRBJ2-2
DNA: TGTGCCAGCTCACCTTTTGGACAGGATCGTAGAGGCGGGGAGCTGTTTTTT
CDR3: CASSPFGQDRRGGELFF

D: TRBD2
size: NA
V: TRBV27
J: TRBJ2-1
DNA: TGTGCCAGCAGCCTAGCGGGGAGGGGCCTCTACAATGAGCAGTTCTTC
CDR3: CASSLAGRGLYNEQFF

D: TRBD2
size: NA
V: TRBV30
J: TRBJ2-7
DNA: TGTGCCTGGAGGACTAGCGGGTTCAACGAGCAGTACTTC
CDR3: CAWRTSGFNEQYF

D: TRBD2
size: NA
V: TRBV5-8
J: TRBJ2-7
DNA: TGTGCCAGCAGCTCGGGACTAGCGGTCTACGAGCAGTACTTC
CDR3: CASSSGLAVYEQYF

D: TRBD1
size: NA
V: TRBV9
J: TRBJ2-7
DNA: TGTGCCAGCAGCGTAGGGGTGGGACAGGGGGCGCGGCAGTACTTC
CDR3: CASSVGVGQGARQYF

D: NA
size: NA
V: TRBV6-5
J: TRBJ2-7
DNA: TGTGCCAGCAGAATTAGAATCAGGGCCCACGAGCAGTACTTC
CDR3: CASRIRIRAHEQYF

D: TRBD1
size: NA
V: TRBV11-2
J: TRBJ1-4
DNA: TGTGCCAGCAGCTTCAGGGGGTTTGGTGAAAAACTGTTTTTT
CDR3: CASSFRGFGEKLFF

D: NA
size: once
V: TRBV10-3
J: TRBJ1-3
DNA: TGTGCCATCACGAGCTCTGGAAACACCATATATTTT
CDR3: CAITSSGNTIYF

D: TRBD1
size: NA
V: TRBV6-5
J: TRBJ1-6
DNA: TGTGCCAGCAGTTTCACACAGGGGAGTAATTCACCCCTCCACTTT
CDR3: CASSFTQGSNSPLHF

D: NA
size: NA
V: TRBV6-2/TRBV6-3
J: TRBJ1-2
DNA: TGTGCCAGCAGTTACAGCCAACTCCTTGGCTACACCTTC
CDR3: CASSYSQLLGYTF

D: TRBD1
size: NA
V: TRBV25-1
J: TRBJ2-7
DNA: TGTGCCAGCAGTGGATCGATTGGGGGACAGGGGTACGAGCAGTACTTC
CDR3: CASSGSIGGQGYEQYF

D: NA
size: NA
V: TRBV19
J: TRBJ2-3
DNA: TGTGCCAGTAGTACGGAGGGTAGGACCACGAATACGCAGTATTTT
CDR3: CASSTEGRTTNTQYF

D: TRBD1
size: NA
V: TRBV25-1
J: TRBJ2-7
DNA: TGTGCCAGCAGTCAAGGGGGCGGCCACTACGAGCAGTACTTC
CDR3: CASSQGGGHYEQYF